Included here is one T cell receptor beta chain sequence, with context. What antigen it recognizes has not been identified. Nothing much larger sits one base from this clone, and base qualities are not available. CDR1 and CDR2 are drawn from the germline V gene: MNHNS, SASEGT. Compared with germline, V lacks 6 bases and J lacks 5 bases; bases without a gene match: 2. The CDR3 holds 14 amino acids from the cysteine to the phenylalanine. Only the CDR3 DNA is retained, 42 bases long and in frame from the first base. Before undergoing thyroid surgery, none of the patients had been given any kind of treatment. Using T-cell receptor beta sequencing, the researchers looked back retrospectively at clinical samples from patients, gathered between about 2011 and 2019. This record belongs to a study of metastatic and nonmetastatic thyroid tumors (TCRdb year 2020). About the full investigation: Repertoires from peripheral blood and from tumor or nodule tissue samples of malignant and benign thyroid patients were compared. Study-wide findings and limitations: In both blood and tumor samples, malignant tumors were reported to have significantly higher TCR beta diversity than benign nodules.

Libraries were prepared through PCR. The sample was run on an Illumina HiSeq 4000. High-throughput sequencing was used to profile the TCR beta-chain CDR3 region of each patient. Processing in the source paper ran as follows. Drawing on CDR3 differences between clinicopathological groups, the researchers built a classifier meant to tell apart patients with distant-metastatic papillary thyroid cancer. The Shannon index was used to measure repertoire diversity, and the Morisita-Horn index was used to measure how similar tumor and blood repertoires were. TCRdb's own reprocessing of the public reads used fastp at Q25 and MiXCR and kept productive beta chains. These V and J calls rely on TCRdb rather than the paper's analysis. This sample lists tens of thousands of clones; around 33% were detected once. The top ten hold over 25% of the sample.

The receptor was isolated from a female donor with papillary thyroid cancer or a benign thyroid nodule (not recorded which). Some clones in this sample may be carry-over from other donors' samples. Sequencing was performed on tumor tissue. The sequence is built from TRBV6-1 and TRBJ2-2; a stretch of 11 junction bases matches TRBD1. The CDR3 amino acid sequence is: CASRGTGGTGELFF. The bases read TGTGCCAGCAGGGGGACAGGGGGGACCGGGGAGCTGTTTTTT.